This T cell receptor (beta chain) was identified during a study of T cells expressing NK-cell markers. In the study overall: Among eight sequenced donors, seven carried HCMV seropositivity while one was seronegative.

This CDR3 is 15 amino acids long. The germline V gene encodes CDR1 SGHRS and CDR2 YFSETQ. Findings of the study overall: The leading position in the CD3+CD56-NKG2C+ fraction of four donors also went to these clonotypes. Expanded NKG2C+ T cell clones were not confirmed as HCMV-specific.

Notes on this clonotype: The antigen remains unidentified.

Template switching by 5'RACE with UMIs generated the TCR beta cDNA. TCRdb reprocessed the 5' RACE reads; each CDR3 protein has one entry and no DNA is given. The sample totals 400,000 to 500,000 distinct CDR3 sequences. The clonotype comes from a woman between 18 and 70 years old in good health. Sequences were obtained from blood T cells: a sorted CD56 or NKG2C T cell subset, CD4+ or CD8+ T cells, or bulk PBMC T cells (not recorded which). This chain connects TRBV5-1 to TRBJ1-5; TCRdb's D call, TRBD1, is unchecked because there is no DNA. CDR3 loop: CASSLVSGLNQPQHF. The entire variable domain, with the rest obtained from reference TRBV5-1 and TRBJ1-5, is as follows: KAGVTQTPRYLIKTRGQQVTLSCSPISGHRSVSWYQQTPGQGLQFLFEYFSETQRNKGNFPGRFSGRQFSNSRSEMNVSTLELGDSALYLCASSLVSGLNQPQHFGDGTRLSIL.